This T cell receptor (beta chain) derives from a study of CD8 T cell repertoires and HIV-1 epitope variants. Across the whole study: Controls were a CMV, EBV and flu peptide pool, Ebola AY9 negative control, and no-peptide well.

This CDR3 has 14 amino acids. The germline V and J ends were trimmed by 2 bases and 0 bases, with 7 bases remaining between them. The germline CDR1 and CDR2 sequences are WNHNN and SYGVQD (reference sequence). The repertoire was sequenced with immunoSEQ multiplex PCR; TCRdb's copy has only in-frame clones and lacks some. The repertoire consists of about 4,400 clones, with around 65% occurring once and the leading ten covering around 40%. A word on this clone: The antigen is not known.

This TCR was sampled from a male donor with HIV. The sequenced sample consisted of cultured CD8+ T cells derived from PBMCs. The chain links TRBV10-1 to TRBJ1-1, with D unresolved. CDR3 sequence reads: CASSEGSLNTEAFF. CDR3 DNA sequence: TGCGCCAGCAGTGAGGGCAGTCTGAACACTGAAGCTTTCTTT.